Detailed here is one T cell receptor (beta chain). These data originate in a study of blood T cell repertoires in COVID-19. This CDR3 is built from 15 residues. V shed 5 bases and J shed 0 bases, with 12 bases lying between them. CDR1 and CDR2 (germline): SGHTA, FQGTGA. The assay was immunoSEQ multiplex PCR, and TCRdb's table has in-frame clones only and misses some. This table holds around 310,000 clones, about 91% found once. Sequencing was done on a sample of PBMCs or T cells enriched from blood (not recorded which). This TCR came from a woman between 40 and 55 years old who had recovered from COVID-19. The V call is TRBV7-3, the J call TRBJ2-3; possibly TRBD1 for D (5 bases). This CDR3 reads CASSQGAESTDTQYF. The CDR3 coding sequence is TGTGCCAGCAGCCAAGGGGCGGAGAGCACAGATACGCAGTATTTT. Based on the CDR3 plus reference TRBV7-3 and TRBJ2-3, the full variable domain is GAGVSQTPSNKVTEKGKYVELRCDPISGHTALYWYRQSLGQGPEFLIYFQGTGAADDSGLPNDRFFAVRPEGSVSTLKIQRTERGDSAVYLCASSQGAESTDTQYFGPGTRLTVL.